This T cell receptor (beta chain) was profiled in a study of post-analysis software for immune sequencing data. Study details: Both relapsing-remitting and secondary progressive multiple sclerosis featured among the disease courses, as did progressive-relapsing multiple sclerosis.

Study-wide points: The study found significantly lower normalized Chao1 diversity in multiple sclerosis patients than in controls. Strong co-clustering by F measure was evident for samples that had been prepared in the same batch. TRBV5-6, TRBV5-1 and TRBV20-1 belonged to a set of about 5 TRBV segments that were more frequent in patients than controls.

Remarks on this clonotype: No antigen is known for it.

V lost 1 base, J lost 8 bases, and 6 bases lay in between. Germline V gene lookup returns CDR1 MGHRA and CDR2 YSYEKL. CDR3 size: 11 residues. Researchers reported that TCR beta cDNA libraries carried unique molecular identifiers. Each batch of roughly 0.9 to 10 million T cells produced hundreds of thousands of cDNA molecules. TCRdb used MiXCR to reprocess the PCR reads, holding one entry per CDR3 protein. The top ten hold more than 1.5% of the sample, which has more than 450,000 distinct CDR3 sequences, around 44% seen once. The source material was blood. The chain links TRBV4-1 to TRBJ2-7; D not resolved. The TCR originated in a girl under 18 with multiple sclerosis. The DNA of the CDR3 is TGCGCCAGCAGCCAAGTAGGGAAGCAGTACTTC. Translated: CASSQVGKQYF.